The 30 T cell receptor beta chains presented below share a single source sample, sequenced in a study of blood T cell repertoires in COVID-19. Libraries were prepared by immunoSEQ multiplex PCR; TCRdb keeps only in-frame clonotypes and omits some of them. The repertoire consists of roughly 230,000 clones, with around 81% occurring once and the leading ten covering roughly 3.1%. The material sequenced was PBMCs or T cells enriched from blood (not recorded which). These receptors were collected from a middle-aged man who had recovered from COVID-19.

The chain joins TRBV7-2 to TRBJ2-5; TRBD1 matches at 11 bases. The CDR3 extends over 15 amino acids. V was clipped by 5 bases and J by 4 bases; unmatched bases: 6. The germline gives CDR1 SGHTA, CDR2 FQGNSA. CDR3 DNA sequence: TGTGCCAGCAGCACCCGGGACAGGGGGAGAGAGACCCAGTACTTC. Protein sequence: CASSTRDRGRETQYF.

V usage is TRBV10-1 and J usage is TRBJ2-7, with TRBD2 identical over 7 bases. V gave up 7 bases and J gave up 7 bases; unmatched junction bases: 1. Germline loops: CDR1 WNHNN, CDR2 SYGVQD (reference sequence). CDR3 length: 10 amino acids. The CDR3 protein is CASMGGEQYF. CDR3 nucleotides: TGCGCCAGCATGGGGGGGGAGCAGTACTTC.

The CDR3 is CASSQEGTGADTQYF. The CDR3 bases are TGCGCCAGCAGCCAAGAGGGGACAGGCGCTGATACGCAGTATTTT. The chain is built from TRBV4-1 and TRBJ2-3; 8 bases fit TRBD1. Unmatched junction bases numbered 5, after V lost 0 bases and J lost 6 bases. CDR1 and CDR2 from the germline V gene are MGHRA and YSYEKL. The CDR3 has 15 residues.

This clone is a singleton in its sample. The V call is TRBV11-2, the J call TRBJ2-3, with 10 bases identical to TRBD2. The CDR3 is 16 residues long. Germline V gene data show CDR1 as SGHAT and CDR2 as FQNNGV. Trimming took 4 bases from V and 6 from J; bases not matched to a gene: 10. The CDR3 DNA is TGTGCCAGCAGCTCCAACTTGCCGGGACTAGCGGATACGCAGTATTTT. Protein sequence: CASSSNLPGLADTQYF. Variable domain in full (rest from reference TRBV11-2 and TRBJ2-3): EAGVAQSPRYKIIEKRQSVAFWCNPISGHATLYWYQQILGQGPKLLIQFQNNGVVDDSQLPKDRFSAERLKGVDSTLKIQPAKLEDSAVYLCASSSNLPGLADTQYFGPGTRLTVL.

This chain connects TRBV4-3 to TRBJ2-5, with no clear D. CDR1 and CDR2 (germline): LGHNA, YSLEER. This CDR3 comprises 15 residues. Trimming left V 0 bases short and J 1 base short, with 9 bases between. The CDR3 here is CASSQEAAVQETQYF. The CDR3 bases are TGCGCCAGCAGCCAAGAGGCGGCAGTCCAAGAGACCCAGTACTTC.

The CDR3 sequence is CASSPGGWEQFF. The CDR3, as DNA: TGCGCCAGCAGCCCTGGCGGATGGGAGCAGTTCTTC. The rearrangement uses TRBV5-1 and TRBJ2-1; D gene unclear. Trimming took 4 bases from V and 10 from J, leaving 12 bases between them. Germline assignment: CDR1 SGHRS and CDR2 YFSETQ. The CDR3 loop spans 12 amino acids.

The chain joins TRBV6-2 or TRBV6-3 to TRBJ2-1; 12 nucleotides align to TRBD1. V dropped 5 bases and J dropped 7; count of bases not matched to a gene: 12. CDR3 size: 17 residues. The germline CDR1 and CDR2 sequences are MNHEY and SVGEGT. The CDR3: CASSTRDRGHGRNEQFF. CDR3 in DNA: TGTGCCAGCAGTACCCGGGACAGGGGGCATGGACGGAATGAGCAGTTCTTC.

This chain joins TRBV7-2 and TRBJ1-3; D might be TRBD1 (5 bases). There are 13 residues in the CDR3. Germline loops: CDR1 SGHTA, CDR2 FQGNSA. V lost 5 bases and J lost 8, with 13 bases in between. CDR3 region: CASSPGRGYTIYF. In DNA form, the CDR3 reads TGTGCCAGCAGCCCGGGGAGGGGTTACACCATATATTTT. Drawing the rest from reference TRBV7-2 and TRBJ1-3, the complete variable domain is GAGVSQSPSNKVTEKGKDVELRCDPISGHTALYWYRQSLGQGLEFLIYFQGNSAPDKSGLPSDRFSAERTGGSVSTLTIQRTQQEDSAVYLCASSPGRGYTIYFGEGSWLTVV.

The chain links TRBV6-2 or TRBV6-3 to TRBJ2-7; D unresolved. Germline lookup yields CDR1 MNHEY and CDR2 SVGEGT. The V end lost 4 bases, the J end lost 4 bases, and 17 bases lay between the germline ends. This CDR3 contains 15 residues. The CDR3 reads CASSFRHAASYEQYF. CDR3 in DNA: TGTGCCAGCAGTTTTAGACACGCCGCCTCTTACGAGCAGTACTTC.

The J gene is TRBJ1-2, the V gene TRBV28, with TRBD1 matching over 7 bases. Trimming cost V 5 bases and J 3 bases; bases outside gene matches: 3. CDR1 is MDHEN and CDR2 is SYDVKM in the germline V gene. The CDR3 consists of 13 residues. The CDR3 here is CASSTGTDYGYTF. CDR3 nucleotides: TGTGCCAGCAGTACCGGGACAGACTATGGCTACACCTTC.

V gene TRBV3-1 (or the pseudogene TRBV3-2) combines with J gene TRBJ2-5; 8 bases align to TRBD2. V shed 0 bases, J shed 1 base, and the junction held 4 bases outside the gene matches. The CDR3 is 16 residues long. Germline assignment: CDR1 LGHDT and CDR2 YNNKEL (reference sequence). CDR3 amino acids: CASSQDSSGGQETQYF. The CDR3 coding sequence is TGTGCCAGCAGCCAAGATTCCAGCGGGGGCCAAGAGACCCAGTACTTC.

V is TRBV11-3 and J is TRBJ2-1, with 10 bases identical to TRBD2. Germline-derived CDR1 and CDR2 are SGHNT and YENEEA. V gave up 7 bases and J gave up 8 bases; unmatched junction bases: 8. The CDR3 loop spans 14 amino acids. CDR3 residues: CASKLLAGVHEQFF. The CDR3 DNA sequence: TGTGCCAGCAAGTTGCTAGCGGGAGTCCATGAGCAGTTCTTC.

The CDR3 region has the DNA TGTGCCAGCAGCCAAGGCGGGTCGGTCTATGGCTACACCTTC. Translation gives CASSQGGSVYGYTF. The J gene is TRBJ1-2, the V gene TRBV3-1 (or the pseudogene TRBV3-2); D call uncertain. The CDR3 covers 14 residues. V was pared by 1 base and J by 4 bases, with 10 bases between. The V gene's germline CDR1 is LGHDT and CDR2 YNNKEL (reference sequence).

This chain connects TRBV6-6 to TRBJ2-3; D unclear. Germline assignment: CDR1 MNHNY and CDR2 SVGAGI (reference sequence). V gave up 0 bases and J gave up 8 bases, with 9 bases separating them. The CDR3 contains 13 residues. DNA of the CDR3: TGTGCCAGCAGTTACTCGACGGAGCGTACGCAGTATTTT. Protein: CASSYSTERTQYF.

The chain combines TRBV4-2 with TRBJ2-6; 8 positions match TRBD1. The CDR3 is 15 amino acids. CDR1 LGHNA and CDR2 YNFKEQ come from the germline V gene. V lost 3 bases to trimming and J lost 6 bases; unmatched junction nucleotides: 4. CDR3 coding DNA: TGTGCCAGCAGCCATGTGGACAGGGAGGCCAACGTCCTGACTTTC. Translated: CASSHVDREANVLTF.

The J gene is TRBJ1-1, the V gene TRBV29-1, with 8 bases lining up with TRBD1. J lost 4 bases, V lost 5 bases, and 9 bases had no gene match. The CDR3 has 14 amino acids. CDR1 and CDR2 from the germline V gene are SQVTM and ANQGSEA. The CDR3 DNA reads TGCAGCGTTCGTCCCGACAGGGGAAGCACTGAAGCTTTCTTT. Its protein is CSVRPDRGSTEAFF. The full variable domain, in which reference TRBV29-1 and TRBJ1-1 provide the parts outside the CDR3, is SAVISQKPSRDICQRGTSLTIQCQVDSQVTMMFWYRQQPGQSLTLIATANQGSEATYESGFVIDKFPISRPNLTFSTLTVSNMSPEDSSIYLCSVRPDRGSTEAFFGQGTRLTVV.

The V and J genes are TRBV5-1 and TRBJ2-3; D possibly corresponds to TRBD2 (5 bases). The V gene lost 6 bases and the J gene lost 3 bases, with 17 bases spanning the gap. CDR3 size: 15 residues. Germline lookup yields CDR1 SGHRS and CDR2 YFSETQ. CDR3 nucleotide sequence: TGCGCCAGCAACATCGGGGAAAGGGTAACAGATACGCAGTATTTT. Its translation: CASNIGERVTDTQYF.

This clone was detected once. Because the CDR3's place on the DNA is in doubt, the DNA is left out and the CDR3 is given as listed by TCRdb. V and J are TRBV4-3 and TRBJ2-7; the table names TRBD2, a call not compared with the DNA. Ends included, the CDR3 has 14 residues. CDR1 and CDR2 (germline): LGHNA, YSLEER. The CDR3 here is CASSHSVAAGSQYF.

This clone was recorded only once. The genes are TRBV11-3 and TRBJ1-4; 11 bases are shared with TRBD1. Losses at the gene ends were 5 bases for V and 6 bases for J; bases not matched to a gene: 5. From germline, CDR1 is SGHNT and CDR2 YENEEA. The CDR3 runs 15 residues. CDR3 amino acids: CASSPGTGGHEKLFF. The DNA for the CDR3 is TGTGCCAGCAGCCCCGGGACAGGGGGTCATGAAAAACTGTTTTTT.

This rearrangement joins TRBV19 to TRBJ1-5; 8 bases align to TRBD1. CDR1 LNHDA and CDR2 SQIVND come from the germline V gene (reference sequence). Unmatched junction bases numbered 5, after V lost 10 bases and J lost 3 bases. The CDR3 runs 13 residues. CDR3 protein: CATRTGINQPQHF. The CDR3 coding sequence is TGTGCCACTCGGACAGGGATCAATCAGCCCCAGCATTTT.

The chain uses TRBV7-6 and TRBJ2-2; 7 bases are a match to TRBD2. CDR1 and CDR2 (germline): SGHVS, FNYEAQ. The J segment lost 5 bases and the V segment lost 5 bases, leaving 8 bases of the junction unmatched. The length of the CDR3 is 15 residues. The DNA of the CDR3 is TGTGCCAGCAGCGCGGGACTACTTAATACCGGGGAGCTGTTTTTT. Amino acids: CASSAGLLNTGELFF.

The chain joins TRBV11-3 to TRBJ2-7; D possibly corresponds to TRBD2 (7 bases). This CDR3 is built from 15 residues. CDR1 and CDR2 (germline): SGHNT, YENEEA. V shed 2 bases and J shed 5 bases, with 16 bases lying between them. The DNA of the CDR3 is TGTGCCAGCAGCTTACAGGGGAGGGGCAGCGACGAGCAGTACTTC. Translation: CASSLQGRGSDEQYF.

The V and J genes are TRBV28 and TRBJ2-7, with TRBD2 identical over 10 bases. There are 14 residues in the CDR3. The J segment lost 6 bases and the V segment lost 2 bases, leaving 4 bases of the junction unmatched. Germline lookup yields CDR1 MDHEN and CDR2 SYDVKM. CDR3 DNA sequence: TGTGCCAGCAGTTTACTAGCGGGAGCCTCCGAGCAGTACTTC. This encodes CASSLLAGASEQYF.

Points on this clone: Other nucleotide sequences from this sample produce the same CDR3. J is TRBJ2-3 and V is TRBV5-1; D possibly corresponds to TRBD2 (6 bases). The CDR3 extends over 15 amino acids. Trimming removed 0 bases from V and 0 bases from J, with 8 bases in between. Germline V gene data show CDR1 as SGHRS and CDR2 as YFSETQ. The CDR3 bases are TGCGCCAGCAGCTTGGTACGGGGGAGCACAGATACGCAGTATTTT. Protein product: CASSLVRGSTDTQYF.

The V call is TRBV9, the J call TRBJ1-2, with D hard to call. The length of the CDR3 is 12 residues. With 0 bases removed from V and 7 bases from J, the gap between germline ends came to 7 bases. From germline, CDR1 is SGDLS and CDR2 YYNGEE. This CDR3 reads CASSVERGGYTF. Written as DNA, the CDR3 is TGTGCCAGCAGCGTAGAGCGTGGTGGCTACACCTTC.

The chain links TRBV13 to TRBJ2-4; 14 nucleotides align to TRBD2. The CDR3 has 21 residues. V was clipped by 6 bases and J by 3 bases; unmatched bases: 19. Germline loops: CDR1 PRHDT, CDR2 FYEKMQ (reference sequence). This chain's CDR3 is CASSWGGTSGSKKGVKNIQYF. In DNA, the CDR3 is TGTGCCAGCAGTTGGGGCGGGACTAGCGGGAGCAAGAAGGGGGTCAAAAACATTCAGTACTTC.

This chain uses TRBV10-3 with TRBJ2-7, with 14 bases lining up with TRBD2. Germline V gene lookup returns CDR1 ENHRY and CDR2 SYGVKD. With V trimmed by 6 bases and J by 3 bases, 7 bases remained unmatched. The CDR3 has 16 amino acids. CDR3 coding DNA: TGTGCCATCAGAACGACTAGCGGGGGGGCCGACTACGAGCAGTACTTC. This encodes CAIRTTSGGADYEQYF.

The J gene is TRBJ2-1, the V gene TRBV4-1; the D gene is possibly TRBD2 (6 bases). Germline V gives CDR1 MGHRA, CDR2 YSYEKL. This CDR3 region has 15 residues. V shed 1 base and J shed 10 bases, with 17 bases lying between them. This chain's CDR3 is CASSQAWLALWEQFF. CDR3 coding DNA: TGCGCCAGCAGCCAAGCCTGGCTAGCGCTCTGGGAGCAGTTCTTC.

The rearrangement uses TRBV10-3 and TRBJ1-1; TRBD1 matches 10 bases. The CDR3 extends over 16 amino acids. V gave up 0 bases and J gave up 6 bases; unmatched junction bases: 7. Germline V gene lookup returns CDR1 ENHRY and CDR2 SYGVKD. The CDR3 is CAISESGQGPEAEAFF. DNA of the CDR3: TGTGCCATCAGTGAGTCGGGACAGGGGCCCGAAGCTGAAGCTTTCTTT.

This clone was counted only a few times. This chain connects TRBV7-9 to TRBJ2-7; TRBD2 might be the D (6 bases). Germline values: CDR1 SEHNR, CDR2 FQNEAQ (reference sequence). V was clipped by 0 bases and J by 5 bases, with 11 bases between them. This CDR3 is 14 amino acids long. The CDR3: CASSLATERDEQYF. The CDR3, as DNA: TGTGCCAGCAGCTTAGCTACGGAGCGGGACGAGCAGTACTTC. The variable domain in full, completed from reference TRBV7-9 and TRBJ2-7, reads DTGVSQNPRHKITKRGQNVTFRCDPISEHNRLYWYRQTLGQGPEFLTYFQNEAQLEKSRLLSDRFSAERPKGSFSTLEIQRTEQGDSAMYLCASSLATERDEQYFGPGTRLTVT.